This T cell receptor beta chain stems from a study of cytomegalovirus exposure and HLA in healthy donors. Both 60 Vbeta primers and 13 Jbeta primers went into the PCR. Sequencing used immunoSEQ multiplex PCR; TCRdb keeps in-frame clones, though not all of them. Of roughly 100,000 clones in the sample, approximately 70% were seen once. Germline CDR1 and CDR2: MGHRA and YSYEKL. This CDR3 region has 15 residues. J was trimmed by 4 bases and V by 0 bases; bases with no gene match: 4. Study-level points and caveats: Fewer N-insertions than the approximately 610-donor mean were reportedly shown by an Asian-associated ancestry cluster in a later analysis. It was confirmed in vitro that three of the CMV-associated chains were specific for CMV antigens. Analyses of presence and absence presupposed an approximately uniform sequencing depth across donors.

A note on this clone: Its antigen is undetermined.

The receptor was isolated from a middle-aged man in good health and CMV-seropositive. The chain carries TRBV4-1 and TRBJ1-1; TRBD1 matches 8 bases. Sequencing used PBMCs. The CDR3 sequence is CASSQDQTGGTEAFF. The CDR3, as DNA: TGCGCCAGCAGCCAAGACCAAACAGGGGGCACTGAAGCTTTCTTT.